This TCR beta chain was recovered during a study of neurological immune-mediated disorders. Overall study: Of the approximately 34 patients who had multiple sclerosis, about 31 had the relapsing-remitting form and 3 had the secondary progressive form. Study-wide findings and caveats: Any association between clinical or MRI features and the multiple sclerosis repertoire cluster was absent.

Synthesis of cDNA used 5'RACE (with 10-nucleotide random UMIs). TCRdb fed the 5' RACE reads into MiXCR, producing one record per CDR3 protein. The data show about 55,000 distinct CDR3 sequences, roughly 4% seen once. The CDR3 has 14 residues. V lost 5 bases and J 5 bases, leaving 16 bases between the germline ends. CDR1 SEHNR and CDR2 FQNEAQ come from the germline V gene (reference sequence). The table lists this clonotype with a few counts. Its matching antigen is unknown. V gene TRBV7-9 combines with J gene TRBJ2-7; possibly TRBD1 for D (6 bases). Sequencing was done on a sample of PBMCs. This sequence was found in a man younger than 40 with multiple sclerosis. CDR3 coding DNA: TGTGCCAGCAGCCCAGGGAACAGGGTAGACGAGCAGTACTTC. It yields the protein CASSPGNRVDEQYF. Looking up the rest from reference TRBV7-9 and TRBJ2-7 gives the full variable domain: DTGVSQNPRHKITKRGQNVTFRCDPISEHNRLYWYRQTLGQGPEFLTYFQNEAQLEKSRLLSDRFSAERPKGSFSTLEIQRTEQGDSAMYLCASSPGNRVDEQYFGPGTRLTVT.